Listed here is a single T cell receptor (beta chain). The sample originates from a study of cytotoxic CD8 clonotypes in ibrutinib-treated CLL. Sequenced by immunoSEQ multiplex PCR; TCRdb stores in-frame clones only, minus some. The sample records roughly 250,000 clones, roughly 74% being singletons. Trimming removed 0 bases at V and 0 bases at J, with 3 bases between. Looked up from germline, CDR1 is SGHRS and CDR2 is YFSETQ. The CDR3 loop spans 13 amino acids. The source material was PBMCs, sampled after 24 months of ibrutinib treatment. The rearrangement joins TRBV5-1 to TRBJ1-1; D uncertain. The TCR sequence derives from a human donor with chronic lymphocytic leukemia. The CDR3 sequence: CASSLVLNTEAFF. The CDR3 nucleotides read TGCGCCAGCAGCTTGGTTCTGAACACTGAAGCTTTCTTT.